A selection of T cell receptor beta chains follows, all from one sample in a study of shared clonotypes between healthy human individuals. Method: immunoSEQ multiplex PCR; TCRdb's copy keeps in-frame clones and lacks some. The sample contains approximately 2.5 million clones, more than 85% of which appear only once. The source material was naive CD4+ T cells from PBMCs. The source is a man younger than 35 in good health. Some clones in this sample may be carry-over from other donors' samples. Both conserved end residues are part of each CDR3. Each record gives: J gene, V gene, clone size, D gene, CDR3 protein, CDR3 DNA. A D gene is named only where the DNA matches it firmly. A row's size may be missing; if present it is once, few, many or a size class.

J: TRBJ2-7; V: TRBV6-6; size: .; D: .; CDR3: CASSYTFGGEQYF; DNA: TGTGCCAGCAGTTACACTTTTGGCGGCGAGCAGTACTTC
J: TRBJ2-5; V: TRBV20-1; size: .; D: .; CDR3: CSASFEETQYF; DNA: TGCAGTGCTAGCTTTGAGGAGACCCAGTACTTC
J: TRBJ2-1; V: TRBV7-3; size: .; D: TRBD2; CDR3: CASSLAGLAAYNEQFF; DNA: TGTGCCAGCAGCTTGGCCGGACTAGCGGCCTACAATGAGCAGTTCTTC
J: TRBJ1-1; V: TRBV6-1; size: .; D: .; CDR3: CASSVREADGAFF; DNA: TGTGCCAGCAGTGTTCGTGAGGCAGACGGAGCTTTCTTT
J: TRBJ2-5; V: TRBV6-5; size: .; D: .; CDR3: CASSRGFGLETQYF; DNA: TGTGCCAGCAGCCGAGGTTTTGGATTGGAGACCCAGTACTTC
J: TRBJ2-7; V: TRBV5-1; size: once; D: TRBD2; CDR3: CASSLDGGRVSQYF; DNA: TGCGCCAGCAGCTTGGACGGCGGGAGGGTGTCGCAGTACTTC
J: TRBJ2-1; V: TRBV5-1; size: .; D: TRBD2; CDR3: CASSPGLAKGNEQFF; DNA: TGCGCCAGCAGCCCCGGACTAGCGAAGGGAAATGAGCAGTTCTTC
J: TRBJ1-1; V: TRBV4-1; size: .; D: .; CDR3: CASSGFGGNTEAFF; DNA: TGCGCCAGCAGCGGGTTCGGGGGGAACACTGAAGCTTTCTTT
J: TRBJ2-6; V: TRBV11-3; size: .; D: TRBD1; CDR3: CASSPGTGLGGANVLTF; DNA: TGTGCCAGCAGCCCCGGGACAGGGCTGGGTGGGGCCAACGTCCTGACTTTC
J: TRBJ1-1; V: TRBV28; size: .; D: TRBD1; CDR3: CASSPPNRGNTEAFF; DNA: TGTGCCAGCAGCCCCCCAAACAGGGGGAACACTGAAGCTTTCTTT
J: TRBJ1-2; V: TRBV28; size: .; D: TRBD1; CDR3: CASSPDAGTGLTYGYTF; DNA: TGTGCCAGCAGCCCAGACGCCGGGACAGGGTTAACCTATGGCTACACCTTC
J: TRBJ2-3; V: TRBV28; size: once; D: TRBD2; CDR3: CANQRGGTDTQYF; DNA: TGTGCCAACCAGCGGGGTGGCACAGATACGCAGTATTTT
J: TRBJ2-2; V: TRBV28; size: .; D: .; CDR3: CASNTVNTGELFF; DNA: TGTGCCAGCAACACCGTGAACACCGGGGAGCTGTTTTTT
J: TRBJ2-3; V: TRBV10-3; size: .; D: .; CDR3: CATSRAPSTDTQYF; DNA: TGTGCCACGTCGAGGGCACCTAGCACAGATACGCAGTATTTT
J: TRBJ2-1; V: TRBV6-1; size: .; D: TRBD2; CDR3: CASRLAGTIYEQFF; DNA: TGTGCCAGCCGCCTAGCGGGAACGATCTATGAGCAGTTCTTC
J: TRBJ2-5; V: TRBV4-1; size: .; D: TRBD1; CDR3: CASSQDPRGRGETQYF; DNA: TGCGCCAGCAGCCAAGATCCCAGGGGGCGAGGGGAGACCCAGTACTTC
J: TRBJ2-5; V: TRBV2; size: .; D: TRBD2; CDR3: CASTQTSGRVGETQYF; DNA: TGTGCCAGCACCCAGACTAGCGGGAGGGTCGGGGAGACCCAGTACTTC
J: TRBJ1-5; V: TRBV19; size: .; D: .; CDR3: CASSIQPSNQPQHF; DNA: TGTGCCAGTAGTATTCAGCCTAGCAATCAGCCCCAGCATTTT
J: TRBJ2-1; V: TRBV11-2; size: .; D: TRBD1; CDR3: CASSLDRDSRNEQFF; DNA: TGTGCCAGCAGCTTGGACCGGGACAGCCGAAATGAGCAGTTCTTC
J: TRBJ1-1; V: TRBV5-1; size: .; D: .; CDR3: CASSLGGWGSRTEAFF; DNA: TGCGCCAGCAGCTTGGGAGGGTGGGGGAGTAGGACTGAAGCTTTCTTT
J: TRBJ2-2; V: TRBV10-2; size: once; D: TRBD2; CDR3: CATHTATSGNTGELFF; DNA: TGCGCCACCCACACAGCGACTAGCGGGAACACCGGGGAGCTGTTTTTT
J: TRBJ1-5; V: TRBV6-1; size: .; D: .; CDR3: CASSERGVGNQPQHF; DNA: TGTGCCAGCAGTGAGAGGGGGGTTGGTAATCAGCCCCAGCATTTT
J: TRBJ2-7; V: TRBV15; size: once; D: .; CDR3: CATSRDPGQRYEQYF; DNA: TGTGCCACCAGCAGGGACCCGGGACAAAGATACGAGCAGTACTTC
J: TRBJ2-1; V: TRBV6-1; size: .; D: .; CDR3: CASSDAGNNEQFF; DNA: TGTGCCAGCAGTGATGCGGGGAACAATGAGCAGTTCTTC
J: TRBJ2-6; V: TRBV5-1; size: .; D: .; CDR3: CASSSARASGANVLTF; DNA: TGCGCCAGCAGCTCCGCGCGGGCCTCCGGGGCCAACGTCCTGACTTTC
J: TRBJ2-1; V: TRBV5-1; size: .; D: .; CDR3: CASTVDIMGYNEQFF; DNA: TGCGCCAGCACGGTAGATATAATGGGCTACAATGAGCAGTTCTTC
J: TRBJ1-1; V: TRBV11-2; size: .; D: .; CDR3: CASSSGQRNTEAFF; DNA: TGTGCCAGCAGCTCCGGACAGAGAAACACTGAAGCTTTCTTT
J: TRBJ2-3; V: TRBV5-1; size: .; D: .; CDR3: CASSFSADTQYF; DNA: TGCGCCAGCAGCTTTTCAGCAGATACGCAGTATTTT
J: TRBJ1-1; V: TRBV29-1; size: once; D: .; CDR3: CSVALFEPKTEAFF; DNA: TGCAGCGTCGCCCTTTTTGAGCCCAAGACTGAAGCTTTCTTT
J: TRBJ1-2; V: TRBV28; size: .; D: TRBD1; CDR3: CASSLVQGVNYGYTF; DNA: TGTGCCAGCAGTTTGGTCCAGGGGGTGAACTATGGCTACACCTTC
J: TRBJ2-5; V: TRBV5-4; size: .; D: TRBD2; CDR3: CASSLLEGGRAQETQYF; DNA: TGTGCCAGCAGCCTGCTGGAGGGCGGGAGGGCCCAAGAGACCCAGTACTTC
J: TRBJ1-1; V: TRBV27; size: .; D: .; CDR3: CASSPEGRLSTEAFF; DNA: TGTGCCAGCAGTCCGGAGGGACGGCTTTCTACTGAAGCTTTCTTT
J: TRBJ2-1; V: TRBV9; size: .; D: .; CDR3: CASSIMGTPSYNEQFF; DNA: TGTGCCAGCAGCATAATGGGGACTCCCTCCTACAATGAGCAGTTCTTC
J: TRBJ1-1; V: TRBV7-9; size: once; D: .; CDR3: CASTKNIEAFF; DNA: TGTGCCAGCACCAAGAACATTGAAGCTTTCTTT
J: TRBJ1-4; V: TRBV19; size: .; D: .; CDR3: CATSMGGANEKLFF; DNA: TGTGCCACCTCAATGGGGGGGGCTAATGAAAAACTGTTTTTT
J: TRBJ1-1; V: TRBV7-9; size: .; D: .; CDR3: CASSLVRVNTEAFF; DNA: TGTGCCAGCAGCTTAGTACGGGTGAACACTGAAGCTTTCTTT
J: TRBJ2-5; V: TRBV30; size: few; D: .; CDR3: CAWSVLVRETQYF; DNA: TGTGCCTGGAGTGTACTGGTCAGGGAGACCCAGTACTTC
J: TRBJ1-3; V: TRBV9; size: .; D: .; CDR3: CASTHSSSGNTIYF; DNA: TGTGCCAGCACTCATTCGAGCTCTGGAAACACCATATATTTT